The entry below gives a single T cell receptor (beta chain) sequence along with its context. Its antigen target is currently unknown. No much larger clonotype is one base removed from it; base qualities were not supplied. Other DNA sequences in this sample translate to the same CDR3. The donors were healthy, HIV-negative adults with no recently reported acute infections or vaccinations. Every donor was a Caucasian adult residing in Nashville, Tennessee, USA. CD4+ T cells were enriched by magnetic negative selection, after which naive cells were positively selected on CD45RA and the negative fraction was taken as the memory subset. Blood was collected by leukapheresis, and PBMCs were isolated by Ficoll-Histopaque density gradient centrifugation and then cryopreserved in liquid nitrogen vapor phase. Analytical flow cytometry was used to check the purity and quantity of every magnetically sorted T cell population. Genomic DNA was isolated from each sorted fraction and quantified by UV absorbance on a Nanodrop 2000c.

Germline trimming amounts to 5 bases on V and 2 bases on J, with 4 as the count of junction bases outside the gene matches. The CDR3 contains 14 residues, cysteine and phenylalanine counted. The kept DNA is CDR3 alone, 42 bases in frame from the first base. CDR1 SGHTA and CDR2 FQGNSA are derived from the germline V gene. These data come from a study of shared clonotypes between healthy human individuals (TCRdb year 2020). Notes on the research overall: The cohort comprised two women and a few men aged 18 to 49 years. To estimate repertoire size and how much clonotypes are shared between individuals, the study performed deep sequencing of blood TCR repertoires from a handful of healthy adults. Each donor's leukapheresis produced roughly between roughly 0.85 and 9.5 billion PBMCs. Per donor, three plates each were used for CD4 naive and CD4 memory, two for CD8 naive, and one for CD8 memory. Libraries were prepared and TCR repertoires were sequenced by different laboratories using diverse techniques, in order to increase sequencing depth and limit assay-specific biases. Findings and caveats that apply to the study as a whole: Incomplete sequencing was indicated by rarefaction of sorted-subset datasets, despite the large sequencing depth. Estimated clonotype richness was generally larger for naive than for memory subsets. Higher generation probabilities were observed for clonotypes shared by all four sorted-subset donors than for non-shared clonotypes. Pairwise subsampling led to the expectation that sequencing depth would affect the degree of clonotype sharing among donors. Sampling was restricted to blood, and TCR repertoires in tissues likely differ from the TCR repertoires found in blood. Across a handful of donors, roughly 5.4% of naive CD4, 3.5% of naive CD8, roughly 2.3% of memory CD4, and approximately 0.4% of memory CD8 clonotypes were shared. Because the study included only a small number of donors, the genetic and exposure-history diversity represented was limited.

TCR CDR3 regions were amplified from genomic DNA by multiplex PCR using the deep immunoSEQ assay. Extracted genomic DNA from each cell subset was spread evenly across all wells of several immunoSEQ 96-well plates, with each plate serving as a replicate. For sorted subsets, about 200 ng genomic DNA, equal to 30,000 to 35,000 T cell genomes, was loaded into each replicate PCR. Purified libraries were quantified with a Qubit 3.0 fluorometer, sized on a Bioanalyzer 2100, and re-quantified with the KAPA Library Quantification kit. A separate single-read 150-cycle Illumina NextSeq 550 flow cell was used to sequence each immunoSEQ 96-well plate. The original pipeline was this. The immunoSEQ output contained only junctional sequences without quality scores, so filtering could not match that applied to full-length reads. Sequences were annotated with PyIR, a Python wrapper for IgBLAST v1.9, and V/J genes and CDR3 were assigned using IMGT germline references. Reads with weak V/J assignments (E-value above 1e-6), missing CDR3, stop codons, out-of-frame junctions, or ambiguous translated residues were removed. A V3J clonotype was defined by an identical inferred V gene, J gene, and CDR3 amino acid sequence. Percentage overlap between repertoires was computed as shared unique clonotypes divided by the size of the smaller repertoire. Repertoire richness was assessed with RTK rarefaction, the Chao1 estimator, and Recon v2.1 estimates of unobserved clonotypes. Generation probabilities were computed with OLGA for all TCRbeta clonotypes obtained by the gDNA method from several donors. TCRdb took over this immuneACCESS table, retaining in-frame rearrangements with V and J assigned. Such tables are incomplete; in checked studies, under half of the missing clones stem from an unresolved V gene, and the remainder is unexplained. That table supplies the V and J calls and clone size; D and trimming were determined from the DNA. The table for this sample lists 2 million to 3 million clones; 93% of them were counted only once. The top ten hold around 0.4% of the sample.

The sample comprised naive CD4+ T cells from PBMCs. This sample's cell subset or site label indicates: CD45RA+ positively selected. The clonotype comes from a man aged 18 to 29 in good health. Some clones in this sample may be carry-over from other donors' samples. The sequence links TRBV7-2 to TRBJ2-3; 7 bases in the junction line up with TRBD2. CDR3 region: CASSLSGITDTQYF. The sequenced DNA: TGTGCCAGCAGCCTCAGCGGGATCACAGATACGCAGTATTTT.